The 6 T cell receptor beta chains below all came from one sample that was sequenced in a study of response to subunit inactivated influenza vaccine. In TCRdb, the RT-PCR reads were re-called with MiXCR into one record per CDR3 protein. In the table there are hundreds of thousands of distinct CDR3 sequences, less than 8% of which are singletons. The sample in question was PBMCs from blood, obtained around 2 years after vaccination. The origin of the receptors is a man between 50 and 75 years old who received an inactivated influenza vaccine.

This clonotype was recorded at least ten times. V gene TRBV5-1 combines with J gene TRBJ2-5; D is unclear. This CDR3 region has 12 residues. Germline CDR1 is SGHRS and CDR2 is YFSETQ. V lost 0 bases and J 7 bases, leaving 7 bases between the germline ends. Written as DNA, the CDR3 is TGCGCCAGCAGCTTGGCGAGAGCGACCCAGTACTTC. Translated: CASSLARATQYF. Combining the CDR3 with reference TRBV5-1 and TRBJ2-5 gives the whole variable domain KAGVTQTPRYLIKTRGQQVTLSCSPISGHRSVSWYQQTPGQGLQFLFEYFSETQRNKGNFPGRFSGRQFSNSRSEMNVSTLELGDSALYLCASSLARATQYFGPGTRLLVL.

The sample holds a few counts of this clonotype. The chain is built from TRBV5-1 and TRBJ2-5; 8 bases are a match to TRBD2. The V gene's germline CDR1 is SGHRS and CDR2 YFSETQ. The CDR3 length is 15 residues. With 0 bases clipped from V and 2 bases from J, the junction kept 3 bases outside the gene matches. CDR3 sequence (DNA): TGCGCCAGCAGCTTGGAGGGACTAGGACAAGAGACCCAGTACTTC. Its protein is CASSLEGLGQETQYF.

This clonotype was counted a few times. The chain joins TRBV20-1 to TRBJ2-1, with 11 positions matching TRBD2. Germline assignment: CDR1 DFQATT and CDR2 SNEGSKA (reference sequence). V lost 5 bases to trimming and J lost 2 bases; unmatched junction nucleotides: 11. The CDR3 is made up of 17 amino acids. The CDR3, as DNA: TGCAGTGCTTCATGGACTAGCGGGCTTCTAACCTACAATGAGCAGTTCTTC. It encodes CSASWTSGLLTYNEQFF.

This clonotype has just a few counts. This chain links TRBV5-1 with TRBJ2-1; 7 bases map to TRBD2. The germline V gene has CDR1 SGHRS and CDR2 YFSETQ. This CDR3 spans 14 amino acids. V shed 7 bases and J 12 bases; nucleotides not matched to a gene: 16. In DNA form, the CDR3 reads TGCGCCAGCTCCCCGGGGACTACCTCGCAGGGGCAGTTCTTC. Translation gives CASSPGTTSQGQFF.

This clonotype was seen a handful of times. V usage is TRBV4-3 and J usage is TRBJ2-7; 9 bases agree with TRBD2. Germline CDR1 and CDR2: LGHNA and YSLEER. The V segment lost 0 bases and the J segment 10 bases; nucleotides outside the gene matches: 10. CDR3 size: 15 residues. The CDR3 is CASSQESSGVTRQYF. CDR3 DNA: TGCGCCAGCAGCCAAGAATCTAGCGGGGTTACGAGACAGTACTTC.

This clonotype was recorded a few times. The chain employs TRBV20-1 and TRBJ2-7; weak D call: TRBD1 (5 bases). CDR1 DFQATT and CDR2 SNEGSKA come from the germline V gene (reference sequence). V was shortened by 0 bases and J by 3 bases, with 9 bases between the two germline ends. This CDR3 has 13 residues. For the CDR3, the DNA is TGCAGTGCTAGAGAGGCAGGGTACTACGAGCAGTACTTC. It codes for CSAREAGYYEQYF.